The next 27 T cell receptor beta chains were all read from a single sample in a study of esophageal squamous cell carcinoma under preoperative chemotherapy. The time point is: before preoperative PTX-NDP chemotherapy. TCRdb itself ran the PCR reads through MiXCR, one entry per CDR3 protein. The data contain fewer than 15,000 distinct CDR3 sequences, 54% of them singletons. The sample was collected from a patient given preoperative chemotherapy. Receptors were obtained from a human donor with esophageal squamous cell carcinoma. The donor label of this sample is uncertain.

This clonotype was seen only a few times. This rearrangement joins TRBV7-2 to TRBJ2-1, with D uncertain. Trimming stripped 1 base from V and 0 bases from J, with 7 bases between. The CDR3 is made up of 15 amino acids. Per germline, CDR1 SGHTA and CDR2 FQGNSA. The chain's CDR3 is CASSLEYTSYNEQFF. For the CDR3, the DNA is TGTGCCAGCAGCTTAGAATATACCTCCTACAATGAGCAGTTCTTC.

The chain has TRBV7-8 and TRBJ2-3, with D unresolved. This CDR3 is 14 amino acids long. V dropped 11 bases and J dropped 1 base, with 16 bases sitting between them. Germline CDR1 SGHVS, CDR2 FQNEAQ. CDR3 in DNA: TGTGCCGCCGGAGAAACGTCCGGCACAGATACGCAGTATTTT. Translation gives CAAGETSGTDTQYF.

The V gene is TRBV27, the J gene TRBJ2-1, with 8 bases fitting TRBD2. Germline assignment: CDR1 MNHEY and CDR2 SMNVEV (reference sequence). CDR3 size: 15 residues. Trimming took 2 bases from V and 9 from J; bases not matched to a gene: 9. CDR3 region: CASSLATSVRGEQFF. The DNA of the CDR3 is TGTGCCAGCAGTTTAGCGACTAGCGTTAGGGGTGAGCAGTTCTTC.

The chain links TRBV6-1 to TRBJ2-4; D call uncertain. Trimming removed 8 bases from V and 12 bases from J, with 23 bases in between. CDR1 MNHNS and CDR2 SASEGT come from the germline V gene. CDR3 length equals 14 residues. CDR3 loop: CASRGGRLKKTQYF. DNA for the CDR3: TGTGCCAGCCGCGGCGGCCGTCTCAAAAAGACTCAGTACTTC.

This clonotype ranks as medium-sized. This chain connects TRBV27 to TRBJ2-1; D is tentatively TRBD1 or TRBD2 (6 bases each). Near its end, the DNA agrees better with TRBJ2-7, so the J call may be wrong. The CDR3 is 16 residues long. Germline V gene sequence: CDR1 MNHEY, CDR2 SMNVEV (reference sequence). The chain's CDR3 is CASSSAGLIRGDEQYF. The CDR3 nucleotides read TGTGCCAGCAGTTCGGCAGGCTTGATTAGGGGGGATGAGCAGTACTTC.

This clonotype was detected only a few times. The J gene is TRBJ2-5, the V gene TRBV12-3 or TRBV12-4; tentative D call: TRBD2 (5 bases). The J call may be mistaken, given a closer DNA end match to TRBJ2-1. CDR3 length: 12 residues. The CDR3 loop is CASSLAGETQFF. The CDR3 DNA sequence: TGTGCCAGCAGTTTAGCTGGGGAGACCCAGTTCTTC.

This chain uses TRBV6-1 with TRBJ2-3; D is perhaps TRBD2 (6 bases). The CDR3 has 16 residues. Germline CDR1 reads MNHNS; CDR2 reads SASEGT. Trimming stripped 0 bases from V and 7 bases from J, with 17 bases between. CDR3 bases: TGTGCCAGCAGTGAAGCGGGGGGAAGGGCCAAAAATACGCAGTATTTT. It is translated as CASSEAGGRAKNTQYF.

The genes are TRBV6-1 and TRBJ1-1, with TRBD1 as a possible D gene (6 bases). V was trimmed by 1 base and J by 3 bases, leaving 18 bases between them. Germline CDR1 reads MNHNS; CDR2 reads SASEGT. The length of the CDR3 is 17 residues. CDR3 nucleotide sequence: TGTGCCAGCAGTGAAGTGGCAATTTGGGGGCTTGACACTGAAGCTTTCTTT. Residues: CASSEVAIWGLDTEAFF.

The rearrangement joins TRBV20-1 to TRBJ2-4; the match to TRBD2 covers 14 bases. The CDR3 totals 23 residues. Per germline, CDR1 DFQATT and CDR2 SNEGSKA (reference sequence). With 2 bases clipped from V and 0 bases from J, the junction kept 21 bases outside the gene matches. The CDR3 region is CSARRGPSAPGLAGEGAKNIQYF. DNA of the CDR3: TGCAGTGCTAGAAGGGGGCCATCGGCTCCGGGACTAGCGGGAGAAGGAGCCAAAAACATTCAGTACTTC.

This clonotype showed up many times. The J gene is TRBJ2-3, the V gene TRBV6-1, with 8 bases aligning to TRBD1. V dropped 4 bases and J dropped 0; count of bases not matched to a gene: 6. The CDR3 contains 16 residues. Per the germline V gene, CDR1 is MNHNS and CDR2 is SASEGT. The CDR3 loop reads CASSARTGLSTDTQYF. In DNA form, the CDR3 reads TGTGCCAGCAGTGCTCGGACAGGGTTAAGCACAGATACGCAGTATTTT.

This chain uses TRBV6-5 with TRBJ2-6; D is ambiguous. Trimming pared 2 bases from V and 0 bases from J, leaving 5 bases between. There are 15 residues in the CDR3. Germline CDR1 and CDR2: MNHEY and SVGAGI. CDR3 nucleotides: TGTGCCAGCAGTTACGTCCGCTCTGGGGCCAACGTCCTGACTTTC. This translates into CASSYVRSGANVLTF.

This clonotype was observed a few times. The CDR3 DNA reads as TGTGCCAGCAGTGAAGCTGACAGATACCAAGAGACCCAGTACTTC. It yields the protein CASSEADRYQETQYF. The chain recombines TRBV6-1 with TRBJ2-5, with D maybe TRBD1 (5 bases). The germline gives CDR1 MNHNS, CDR2 SASEGT. The CDR3 consists of 15 residues. Trimming left V 0 bases short and J 0 bases short, with 8 bases between.

J is TRBJ2-4 and V is TRBV6-5, with D perhaps given as TRBD1 or TRBD2 (6 bases each). The CDR3 consists of 14 residues. Germline V CDR1 and CDR2: MNHEY, SVGAGI. V was trimmed by 4 bases and J by 3 bases, leaving 10 bases between them. CDR3 DNA: TGTGCCAGCAGTTTAGGGGGAGGCAAAAACATTCAGTACTTC. Residues: CASSLGGGKNIQYF.

This clonotype was observed at least ten times. The chain links TRBV11-3 to TRBJ2-1; TRBD2 matches at 7 bases. The DNA end lines up better with TRBJ2-5; the J call may be wrong. The CDR3 is made up of 13 amino acids. Germline CDR1 SGHNT, CDR2 YENEEA. This CDR3 reads CASSIVAGETQYF. Written as DNA, the CDR3 is TGTGCCAGCAGCATCGTAGCGGGAGAGACCCAGTACTTC.

About this clonotype itself: This clone may be a read error of a much larger clone one base away. The chain links TRBV6-5 to TRBJ2-1; 9 bases match TRBD2. Judging by the DNA end, TRBJ2-7 fits better; the J call may be wrong. This CDR3 region has 15 residues. Germline CDR1 reads MNHEY; CDR2 reads SVGAGI. CDR3: CASSYSAGGLDEQYF. The CDR3 nucleotides are TGTGCCAGCAGTTACTCGGCGGGAGGGTTGGATGAGCAGTACTTC.

This clonotype appeared many times. The chain carries TRBV6-1 and TRBJ2-7; unclear D gene. CDR3 size: 14 residues. Trimming shortened V by 6 bases and J by 4 bases, and 16 bases separated the two germline ends. From germline, CDR1 is MNHNS and CDR2 SASEGT. As DNA, the CDR3 is TGTGCCAGCAGATGGAGTTCTATGACATACGAGCAGTACTTC. Translated: CASRWSSMTYEQYF.

A remark on this clonotype: The junction shows a germline mismatch at one end, possibly a read error. V usage is TRBV6-8 and J usage is TRBJ2-3; D may match TRBD1 or TRBD2 (5 bases each). Germline-derived CDR1 and CDR2 are MNHGY and SAAAGT. This CDR3 contains 16 residues. CDR3 DNA sequence: TGTGCCAGCGGGGGATTTTGGGGAAGTGACACAGAGACCCAGTATTTC. It yields the protein CASGGFWGSDTETQYF.

This clonotype was recorded many times. The CDR3 coding sequence is TGTGCCAGCAGTGAAGTCGATTGGGCGGGCGAGCAGTACTTC. Translating gives CASSEVDWAGEQYF. The V gene is TRBV6-1, the J gene TRBJ2-1; D is perhaps TRBD2 (5 bases). The better agreement between TRBJ2-7 and the DNA end casts doubt on the J call. The CDR3 consists of 14 residues. The germline V gene encodes CDR1 MNHNS and CDR2 SASEGT.

This clonotype showed up just a few times. The chain uses TRBV27 and TRBJ2-1; D uncertain. The CDR3 consists of 15 residues. The germline CDR1 and CDR2 sequences are MNHEY and SMNVEV (reference sequence). Between the trimmed V and J ends, which lost 8 bases and 0 bases, there was a span of 14 bases. CDR3 sequence reads: CASAFESGSYNEQFF. CDR3 coding DNA: TGTGCCAGCGCGTTTGAGTCCGGCTCCTACAATGAGCAGTTCTTC.

Comments on this clonotype: Mismatch with germline at one junction end may stem from a read error. The chain recombines TRBV6-5 with TRBJ2-4; 8 bases align to TRBD2. Looked up from germline, CDR1 is MNHEY and CDR2 is SVGAGI. CDR3 length: 15 residues. The chain's CDR3 is CARSSGRGAKNIQYF. The CDR3 DNA reads as TGTGCCCGCAGTTCGGGGCGGGGGGCCAAAAATATTCAGTACTTC.

The V gene is TRBV6-1, the J gene TRBJ2-4; TRBD1 agrees at 8 bases. This CDR3 spans 14 amino acids. With 4 bases clipped from V and 13 bases from J, the junction kept 12 bases outside the gene matches. The germline CDR1 and CDR2 sequences are MNHNS and SASEGT. The CDR3 loop reads CASSVGTGPTHQYF. As DNA, the CDR3 is TGTGCCAGCAGTGTTGGGACAGGCCCTACGCACCAGTACTTC.

With respect to this clonotype: The DNA is omitted, as the CDR3 cannot be located on it reliably, and the CDR3 follows TCRdb's listing. J is TRBJ2-2 and V is TRBV6-1. Germline V CDR1 and CDR2: MNHNS, SASEGT. A total of 14 residues make up the CDR3, ends included. The CDR3 is CASSEGWGTGALYF.

The V gene is TRBV7-2, the J gene TRBJ2-5, with D unresolved. The V gene lost 1 base and the J gene lost 0 bases, with 6 bases spanning the gap. The CDR3 is 14 amino acids. The germline V gene encodes CDR1 SGHTA and CDR2 FQGNSA. The CDR3, as DNA: TGTGCCAGCAGCTTAGTTGACTACCAAGAGACCCAGTACTTC. It encodes CASSLVDYQETQYF.

The CDR3 region is CASSASLTHQEIQYF. CDR3 nucleotide sequence: TGTGCCAGCAGTGCCTCTTTGACGCACCAAGAGATTCAGTACTTC. The rearrangement uses TRBV6-1 and TRBJ2-4; D unclear. Looked up from germline, CDR1 is MNHNS and CDR2 is SASEGT. The V gene lost 4 bases and the J gene lost 10 bases, with 20 bases spanning the gap. The CDR3 totals 15 residues.

This clonotype was observed a few times. An end of the junction does not agree with germline; a read error may underlie this. This chain uses TRBV6-5 with TRBJ2-5; 9 bases map to TRBD1. Germline values: CDR1 MNHEY, CDR2 SVGAGI. The CDR3 is 13 amino acids. CDR3 DNA sequence: TGTGCCAGCAGTTCCACACACGGGACAGGGCGCGACTTC. The encoded protein is CASSSTHGTGRDF.

CDR3 amino acids: CASRAPPGNTGELFF. The CDR3 region has the DNA TGTGCCAGCCGAGCTCCCCCCGGAAACACCGGGGAGCTGTTTTTT. This chain joins TRBV7-2 and TRBJ2-2; no definite D call. Deletions cut 8 bases from V and 2 bases from J, with 15 bases between. The CDR3 sequence is 15 residues long. Looked up from germline, CDR1 is SGHTA and CDR2 is FQGNSA.

This clonotype came up many times. The gene calls are TRBV6-1 and TRBJ2-1; D possibly uses TRBD1 or TRBD2 (6 bases each). V was pared by 5 bases and J by 6 bases, with 11 bases between. CDR3 length: 13 amino acids. The germline CDR1 and CDR2 sequences are MNHNS and SASEGT. DNA for the CDR3: TGTGCCAGCAGTAGGACAGCGGGCAATGAGCAGTTCTTC. Protein sequence: CASSRTAGNEQFF.